This section outlines one TCR beta chain sequence together with its context. No antigen is known for it. The study profiled TCR beta VDJ and CDR3 using genomic DNA as template. TCRdb recomputed calls from the reads with MiXCR, one row per CDR3 protein. This sample yields 250,000 to 350,000 distinct CDR3 sequences, of which roughly 50% are seen a single time; roughly 8% belongs to the top ten. These data are taken from a study of CD8+CD57+ T cells in acquired aplastic anemia. Study overall: The study obtained an average of about 3.2 ug of DNA from sorted CD4+ and CD8+ cells.

Findings and limits, study-wide: Patients and controls were found to share some 30 CD8+ CDR3 sequences.

The TCR was taken from a human donor with severe aplastic anemia or a healthy control (not recorded which). Sequencing was performed on sorted CD4+, CD8+, or CD8+CD57+ T cells (not recorded which) from PBMCs.

The chain's CDR3 is CASSDQQGVPSTDTQYF. Written as DNA, the CDR3 is TGTGCCAGCAGTGACCAACAGGGGGTCCCTAGCACAGATACGCAGTATTTT. The chain employs TRBV2 and TRBJ2-3; TRBD1 matches at 8 bases. CDR1 is SNHLY and CDR2 is FYNNEI in the germline V gene. The CDR3 is made up of 17 amino acids. Trimming at V came to 3 bases and at J to 0 bases, leaving 8 bases not matched to a gene.